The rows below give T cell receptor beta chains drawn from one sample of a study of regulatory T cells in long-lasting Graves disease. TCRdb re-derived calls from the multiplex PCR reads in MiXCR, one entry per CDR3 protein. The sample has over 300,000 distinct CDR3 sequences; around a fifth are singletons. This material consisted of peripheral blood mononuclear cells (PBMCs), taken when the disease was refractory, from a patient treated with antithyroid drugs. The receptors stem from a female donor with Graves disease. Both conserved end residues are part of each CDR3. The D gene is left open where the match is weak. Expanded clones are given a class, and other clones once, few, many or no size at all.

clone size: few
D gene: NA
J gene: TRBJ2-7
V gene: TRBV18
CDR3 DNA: TGTGCCAGCTCACCACCCTCCTCCGGACCCGCAGCCGAGCAGTACTTC
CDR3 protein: CASSPPSSGPAAEQYF

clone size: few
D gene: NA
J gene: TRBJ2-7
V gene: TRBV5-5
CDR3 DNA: TGTGCCAGCAGCTTGGCCCCACAAACCTACGAGCAGTACTTC
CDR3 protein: CASSLAPQTYEQYF

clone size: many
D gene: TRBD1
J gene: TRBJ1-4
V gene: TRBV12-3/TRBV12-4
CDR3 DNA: TGTGCCAGTGGTCAAGGACAGGGCCCAACTAATGAAAAACTGTTTTTT
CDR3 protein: CASGQGQGPTNEKLFF

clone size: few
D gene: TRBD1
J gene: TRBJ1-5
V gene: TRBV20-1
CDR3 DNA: TGCAGTGTCGGGACAGGGAGCCTCCATCAGCCCCAGCATTTT
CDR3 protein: CSVGTGSLHQPQHF

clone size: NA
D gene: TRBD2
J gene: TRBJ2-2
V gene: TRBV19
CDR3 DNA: TGTGCCAGTAGGATTTTGGCGGGAGATACCGGGGAGCTGTTTTTT
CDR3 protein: CASRILAGDTGELFF

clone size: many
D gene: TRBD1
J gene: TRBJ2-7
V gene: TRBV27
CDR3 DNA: TGTGCCAGCCGGGACAGGGCATACTACGAGCAGTACTTC
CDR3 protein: CASRDRAYYEQYF

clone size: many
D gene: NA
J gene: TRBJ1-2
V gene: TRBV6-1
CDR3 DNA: TGTGCCAGCAGTCGGACTGAGAGGAACTATGGCTACACCTTC
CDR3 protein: CASSRTERNYGYTF

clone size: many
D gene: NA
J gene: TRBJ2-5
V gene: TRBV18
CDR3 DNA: TGTGCCAGCTCACCACTCCTACAAGAGACCCAGTACTTC
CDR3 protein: CASSPLLQETQYF

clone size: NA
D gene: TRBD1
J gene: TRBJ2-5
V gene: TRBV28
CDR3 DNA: TGTGCCAGCAGATTAGTCCTAGGGACAGGGCGAGAGACCCAGTACTTC
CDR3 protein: CASRLVLGTGRETQYF

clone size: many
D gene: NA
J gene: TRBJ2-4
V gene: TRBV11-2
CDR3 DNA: TGTGCCAGCAGCTTAGGGGGGTATGGGGCCAAAAACATTCAGTACTTC
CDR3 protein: CASSLGGYGAKNIQYF

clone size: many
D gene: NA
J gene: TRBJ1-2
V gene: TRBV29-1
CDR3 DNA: TGCAGCGTTGTTCAAGGCCCGAATGGCTACACCTTC
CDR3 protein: CSVVQGPNGYTF

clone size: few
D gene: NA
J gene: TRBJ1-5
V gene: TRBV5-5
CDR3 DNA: TGTGCCAGCAGCCGAGGGGTCCTTAGCAATCAGCCCCAGCATTTT
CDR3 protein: CASSRGVLSNQPQHF

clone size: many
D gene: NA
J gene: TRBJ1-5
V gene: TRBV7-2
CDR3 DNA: TGTGCCAGCAGCACAGGGCTCAATCAGCCCCAGCATTTT
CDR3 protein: CASSTGLNQPQHF

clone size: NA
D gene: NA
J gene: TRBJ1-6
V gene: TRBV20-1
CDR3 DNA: TGCAGTGCTAGGGGGAGCTCCGGTAATTCACCCCTCCACTTT
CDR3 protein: CSARGSSGNSPLHF

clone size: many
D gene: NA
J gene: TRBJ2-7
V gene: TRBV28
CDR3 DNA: TGTGCCAGCAGCTTACATGGTGGGTACTCTAGCGCTGCAGAGCAGTACTTC
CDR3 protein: CASSLHGGYSSAAEQYF

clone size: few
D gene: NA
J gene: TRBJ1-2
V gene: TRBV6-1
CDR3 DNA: TGTGCCTGCCGGGGAAGGGTAATTAACTATGGCTACACCTTC
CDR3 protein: CACRGRVINYGYTF

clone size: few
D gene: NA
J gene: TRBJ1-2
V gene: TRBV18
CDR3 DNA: TGTGCCAGCTCACCACCTCTTCCGAACTATGGCTACACCTTC
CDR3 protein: CASSPPLPNYGYTF

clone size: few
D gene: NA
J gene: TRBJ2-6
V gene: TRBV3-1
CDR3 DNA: TGTGCCAGCAGCCAAGAGCGAGGGGGCTCTGGGGCCAACGTCCTGACTTTC
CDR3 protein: CASSQERGGSGANVLTF

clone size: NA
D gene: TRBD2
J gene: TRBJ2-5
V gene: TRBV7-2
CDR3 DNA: TGTGCCAGCAGCTTCCCCCTAGCGGGGGGGCCTGAGACCCAGTACTTC
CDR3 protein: CASSFPLAGGPETQYF

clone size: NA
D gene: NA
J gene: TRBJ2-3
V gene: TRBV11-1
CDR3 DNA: TGTGCCAGCAGCTTTAATCCGGTCTCGCTCCCGACAGATACGCAGTATTTT
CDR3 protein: CASSFNPVSLPTDTQYF

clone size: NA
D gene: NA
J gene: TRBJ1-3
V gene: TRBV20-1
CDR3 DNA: TGCAGTGCTAGCCGAAGCCCGTCTGGAAACACCATATATTTT
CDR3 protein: CSASRSPSGNTIYF

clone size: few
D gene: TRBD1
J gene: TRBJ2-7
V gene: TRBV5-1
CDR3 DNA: TGCGCCAGCAGCTCGACAGGGGTTTTCGCCTACGAGCAGTACTTC
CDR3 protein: CASSSTGVFAYEQYF

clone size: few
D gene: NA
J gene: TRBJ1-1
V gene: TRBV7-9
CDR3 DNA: TGTGCCAGCAGCTTCCCCCGAGGCGGGACTGAAGCTTTCTTT
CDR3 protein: CASSFPRGGTEAFF

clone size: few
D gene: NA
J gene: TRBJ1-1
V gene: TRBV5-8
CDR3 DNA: TGTGCCAGCAGCTCTATCCGGTGGAACACTGAAGCTTTCTTT
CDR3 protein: CASSSIRWNTEAFF

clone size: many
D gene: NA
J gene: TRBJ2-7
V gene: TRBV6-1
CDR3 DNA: TGTGCCAGCAGCCCGCGGAGTGTGGCCTACGAGCAGTACTTC
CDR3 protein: CASSPRSVAYEQYF

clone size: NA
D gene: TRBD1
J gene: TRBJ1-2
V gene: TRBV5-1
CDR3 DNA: TGCGCCAGCAGCTCCGGGACAGGACTTCGTCATGGCTACACCTTC
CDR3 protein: CASSSGTGLRHGYTF

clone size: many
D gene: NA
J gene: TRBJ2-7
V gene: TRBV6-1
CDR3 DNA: TGTGCCACCATTGAACCAGGGACCCCTGCCGAGCAGTACTTC
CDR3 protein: CATIEPGTPAEQYF

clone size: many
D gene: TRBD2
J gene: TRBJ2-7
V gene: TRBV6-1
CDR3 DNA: TGTGCCAGCAGTCCTGGGAGGGTCGGCTACGAGCAGTACTTC
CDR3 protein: CASSPGRVGYEQYF

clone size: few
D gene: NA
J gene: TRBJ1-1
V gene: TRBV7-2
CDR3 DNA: TGTGCCAGCAGCTTAGTCGGGGGGACTATGAATGAAGCTTTCTTT
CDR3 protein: CASSLVGGTMNEAFF

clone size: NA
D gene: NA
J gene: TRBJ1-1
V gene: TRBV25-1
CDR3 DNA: TGTGCCAGCAGTGGCCAGAGGAACACTGAAGCTTTCTTT
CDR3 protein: CASSGQRNTEAFF

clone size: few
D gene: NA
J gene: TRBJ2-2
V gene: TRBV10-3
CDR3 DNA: TGTGCCATCAGTAGCAGGGATAACACCGGGGAGCTGTTTTTT
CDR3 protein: CAISSRDNTGELFF

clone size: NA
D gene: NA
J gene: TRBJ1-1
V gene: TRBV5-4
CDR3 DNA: TGTGCCAGCAGACCGGTTGACGTAGACACTGAAGCTTTCTTT
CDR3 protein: CASRPVDVDTEAFF

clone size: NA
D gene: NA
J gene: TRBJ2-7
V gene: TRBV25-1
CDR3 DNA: TGTGCCAGCAGTGACCTTAGCTACGAGCAGTACTTC
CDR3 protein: CASSDLSYEQYF

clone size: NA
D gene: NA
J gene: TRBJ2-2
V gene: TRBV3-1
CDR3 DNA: TGTGCCAGTCAGACAAGTAACACCGGGGAGCTGGTTTTT
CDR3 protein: CASQTSNTGELVF

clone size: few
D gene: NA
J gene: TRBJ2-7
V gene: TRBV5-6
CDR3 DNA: TGTGCCAGCAGTCGGGACCACCAACTGGAAATCCCTTACGAGCAGTACTTC
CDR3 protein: CASSRDHQLEIPYEQYF

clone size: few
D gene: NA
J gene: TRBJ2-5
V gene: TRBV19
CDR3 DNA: TGTGCCAGTAGTAATGTGATGGAGACCCAGTACTTC
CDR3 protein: CASSNVMETQYF

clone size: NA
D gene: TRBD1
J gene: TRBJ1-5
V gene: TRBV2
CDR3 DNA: TGTGCCAGCAGAGCCGGGACAGCGAATCAGCCCCAGCATTTT
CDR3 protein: CASRAGTANQPQHF